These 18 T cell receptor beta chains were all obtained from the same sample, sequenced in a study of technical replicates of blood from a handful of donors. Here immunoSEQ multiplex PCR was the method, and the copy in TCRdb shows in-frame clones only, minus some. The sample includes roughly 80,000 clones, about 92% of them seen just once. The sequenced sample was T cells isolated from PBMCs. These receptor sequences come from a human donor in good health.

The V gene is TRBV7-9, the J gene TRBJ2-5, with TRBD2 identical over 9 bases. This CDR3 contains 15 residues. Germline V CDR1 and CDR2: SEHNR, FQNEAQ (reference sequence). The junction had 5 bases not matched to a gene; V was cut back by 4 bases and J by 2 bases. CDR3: CASSSSGNLQETQYF. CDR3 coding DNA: TGTGCCAGCAGCTCTAGCGGGAATTTGCAAGAGACCCAGTACTTC.

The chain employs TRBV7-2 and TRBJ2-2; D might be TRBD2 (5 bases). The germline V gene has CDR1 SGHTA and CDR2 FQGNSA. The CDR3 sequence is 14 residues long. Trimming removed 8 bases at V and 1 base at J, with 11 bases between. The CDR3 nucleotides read TGTGCCAGCGGTTGGACTGTGAACACCGGGGAGCTGTTTTTT. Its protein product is CASGWTVNTGELFF.

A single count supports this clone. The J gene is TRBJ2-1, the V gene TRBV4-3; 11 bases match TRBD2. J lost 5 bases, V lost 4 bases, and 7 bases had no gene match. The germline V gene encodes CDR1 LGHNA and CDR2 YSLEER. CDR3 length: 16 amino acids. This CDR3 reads CASSRATSGNHNEQFF. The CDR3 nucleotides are TGCGCCAGCAGCCGCGCGACTAGCGGGAACCACAATGAGCAGTTCTTC.

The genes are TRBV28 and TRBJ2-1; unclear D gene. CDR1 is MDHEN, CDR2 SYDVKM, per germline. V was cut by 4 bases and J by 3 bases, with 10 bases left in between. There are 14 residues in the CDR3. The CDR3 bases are TGTGCCAGCAGTTCGTTATTAGACTACAATGAGCAGTTCTTC. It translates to CASSSLLDYNEQFF. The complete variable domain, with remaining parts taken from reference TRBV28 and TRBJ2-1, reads DVKVTQSSRYLVKRTGEKVFLECVQDMDHENMFWYRQDPGLGLRLIYFSYDVKMKEKGDIPEGYSVSREKKERFSLILESASTNQTSMYLCASSSLLDYNEQFFGPGTRLTVL.

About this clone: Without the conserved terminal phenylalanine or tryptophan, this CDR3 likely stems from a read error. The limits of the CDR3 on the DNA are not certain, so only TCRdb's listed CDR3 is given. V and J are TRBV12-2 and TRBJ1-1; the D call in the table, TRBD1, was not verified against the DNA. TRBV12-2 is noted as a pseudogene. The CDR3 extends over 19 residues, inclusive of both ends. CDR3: CASRSPALRPTGVRTEAFL.

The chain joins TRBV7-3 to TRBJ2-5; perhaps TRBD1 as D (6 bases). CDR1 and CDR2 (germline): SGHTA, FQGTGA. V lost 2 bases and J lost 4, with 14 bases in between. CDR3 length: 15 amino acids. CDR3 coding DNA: TGTGCCAGCAGCTTAGGCAGGGGTCGGGGAGAGACCCAGTACTTC. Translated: CASSLGRGRGETQYF.

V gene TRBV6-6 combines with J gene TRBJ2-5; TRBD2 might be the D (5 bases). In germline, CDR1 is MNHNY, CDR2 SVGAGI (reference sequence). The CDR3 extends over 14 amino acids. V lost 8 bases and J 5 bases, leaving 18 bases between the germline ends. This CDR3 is CASELTPGGETQYF. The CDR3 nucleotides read TGTGCCAGCGAGTTAACACCCGGCGGGGAGACCCAGTACTTC.

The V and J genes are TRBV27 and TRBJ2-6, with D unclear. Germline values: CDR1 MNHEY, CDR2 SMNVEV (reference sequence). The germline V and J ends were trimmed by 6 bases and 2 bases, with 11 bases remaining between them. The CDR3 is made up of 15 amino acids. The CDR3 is CASSRGGAGANVLTF. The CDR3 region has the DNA TGTGCCAGCAGCCGCGGCGGCGCTGGGGCCAACGTCCTGACTTTC.

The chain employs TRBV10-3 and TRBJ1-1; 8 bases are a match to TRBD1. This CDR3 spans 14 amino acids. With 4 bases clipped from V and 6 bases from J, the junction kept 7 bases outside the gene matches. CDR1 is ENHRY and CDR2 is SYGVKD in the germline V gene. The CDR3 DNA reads TGTGCCATCAGTGGAGTTGGACAGGGCTCTGAAGCTTTCTTT. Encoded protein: CAISGVGQGSEAFF.

CDR3 residues: CASSTTGNNQPQHF. The CDR3, as DNA: TGTGCCAGCAGTACAACAGGAAACAATCAGCCCCAGCATTTT. The V gene is TRBV2, the J gene TRBJ1-5; a weak D match, TRBD1 (5 bases). The V end was cut by 5 bases, the J end by 3 bases, with 11 bases between. The CDR3 consists of 14 residues. Per the germline V gene, CDR1 is SNHLY and CDR2 is FYNNEI.

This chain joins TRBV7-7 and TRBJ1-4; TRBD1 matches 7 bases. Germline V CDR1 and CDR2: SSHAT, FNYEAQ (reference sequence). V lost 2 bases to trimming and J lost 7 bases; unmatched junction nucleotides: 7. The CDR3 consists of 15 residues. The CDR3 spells CASSLTSGGGEKLFF. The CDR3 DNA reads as TGTGCCAGCAGCTTAACCTCAGGGGGAGGTGAAAAACTGTTTTTT.

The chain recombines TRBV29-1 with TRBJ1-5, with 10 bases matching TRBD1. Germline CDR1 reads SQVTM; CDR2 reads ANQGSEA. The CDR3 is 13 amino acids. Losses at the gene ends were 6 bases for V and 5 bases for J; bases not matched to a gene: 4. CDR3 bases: TGCAGCGTCGCCGGGACAGGGGATCAGCCCCAGCATTTT. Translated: CSVAGTGDQPQHF. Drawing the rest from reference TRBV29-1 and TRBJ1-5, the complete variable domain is SAVISQKPSRDICQRGTSLTIQCQVDSQVTMMFWYRQQPGQSLTLIATANQGSEATYESGFVIDKFPISRPNLTFSTLTVSNMSPEDSSIYLCSVAGTGDQPQHFGDGTRLSIL.

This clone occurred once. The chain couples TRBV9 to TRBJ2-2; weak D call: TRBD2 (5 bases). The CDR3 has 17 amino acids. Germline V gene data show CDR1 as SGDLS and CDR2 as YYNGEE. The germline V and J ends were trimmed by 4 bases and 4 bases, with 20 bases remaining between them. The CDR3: CASSLSRLPIVTGELFF. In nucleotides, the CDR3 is TGTGCCAGCAGCCTAAGTCGACTACCAATTGTCACCGGGGAGCTGTTTTTT.

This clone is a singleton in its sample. The CDR3: CASSLDYSQQFF. The DNA of the CDR3 is TGTGCCAGCAGCTTAGACTATAGCCAGCAGTTCTTC. The J gene is TRBJ2-1, the V gene TRBV7-8; D gene unclear. Germline lookup yields CDR1 SGHVS and CDR2 FQNEAQ. The CDR3 extends over 12 amino acids. V lost 1 base and J 11 bases, leaving 9 bases between the germline ends.

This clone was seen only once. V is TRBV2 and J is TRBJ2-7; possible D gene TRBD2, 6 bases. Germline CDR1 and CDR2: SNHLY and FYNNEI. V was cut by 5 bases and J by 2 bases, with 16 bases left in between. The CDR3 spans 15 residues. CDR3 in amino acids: CASSPLAGLPYEQYF. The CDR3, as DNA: TGTGCCAGCAGTCCCCTGGCGGGACTCCCCTACGAGCAGTACTTC.

Here the CDR3 reads CASSERRLVTYEQYF. Written as DNA, the CDR3 is TGTGCCAGCAGTGAACGTAGGCTAGTTACCTACGAGCAGTACTTC. The chain uses TRBV6-1 and TRBJ2-7, with no clear D. Germline V gene sequence: CDR1 MNHNS, CDR2 SASEGT. This CDR3 has 15 residues. V gave up 2 bases and J gave up 2 bases, with 13 bases separating them.

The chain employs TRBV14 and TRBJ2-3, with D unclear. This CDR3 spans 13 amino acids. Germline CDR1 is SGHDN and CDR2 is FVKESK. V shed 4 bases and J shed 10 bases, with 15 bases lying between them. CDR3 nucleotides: TGTGCCAGCAGCCTCCTACGGGTTAGTCCGCAGTATTTT. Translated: CASSLLRVSPQYF.

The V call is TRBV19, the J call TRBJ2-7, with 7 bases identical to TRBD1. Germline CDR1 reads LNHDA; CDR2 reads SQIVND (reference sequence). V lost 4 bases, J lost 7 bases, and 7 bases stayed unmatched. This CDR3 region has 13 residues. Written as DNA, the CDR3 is TGTGCCAGTAGTAGACAGGGCTCGAAAGAGCAGTACTTC. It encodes CASSRQGSKEQYF.